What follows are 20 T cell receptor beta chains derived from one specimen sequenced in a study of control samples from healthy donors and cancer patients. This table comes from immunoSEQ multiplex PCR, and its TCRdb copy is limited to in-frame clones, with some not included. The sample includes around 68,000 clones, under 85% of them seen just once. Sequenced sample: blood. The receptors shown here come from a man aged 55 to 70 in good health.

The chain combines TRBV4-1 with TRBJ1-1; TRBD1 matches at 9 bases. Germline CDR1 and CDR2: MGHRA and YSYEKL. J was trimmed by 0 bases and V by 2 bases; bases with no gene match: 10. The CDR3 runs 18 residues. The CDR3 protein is CASSQQRQGGLMNTEAFF. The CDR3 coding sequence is TGCGCCAGCAGCCAACAACGACAGGGGGGACTCATGAACACTGAAGCTTTCTTT.

The CDR3 protein is CASRTGQNSYEQYF. CDR3 coding DNA: TGTGCCAGCAGGACTGGACAGAACTCCTACGAGCAGTACTTC. J is TRBJ2-7 and V is TRBV6-6; D possibly corresponds to TRBD1 (6 bases). This CDR3 contains 14 residues. Germline lookup yields CDR1 MNHNY and CDR2 SVGAGI (reference sequence). Trimming took 6 bases from V and 0 from J, leaving 12 bases between them.

The CDR3 sequence: CASSQQKSERASEQYF. DNA of the CDR3: TGCGCCAGCAGCCAACAAAAATCCGAGCGGGCAAGCGAGCAGTACTTC. V gene TRBV4-3 combines with J gene TRBJ2-7, with a tentative D call TRBD2 (6 bases). The germline gives CDR1 LGHNA, CDR2 YSLEER. V was cut by 2 bases and J by 6 bases, with 20 bases left in between. The CDR3 length is 16 residues.

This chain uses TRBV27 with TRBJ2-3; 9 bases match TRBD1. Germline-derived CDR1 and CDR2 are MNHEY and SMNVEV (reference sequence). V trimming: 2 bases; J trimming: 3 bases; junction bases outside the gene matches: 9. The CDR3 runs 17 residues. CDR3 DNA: TGTGCCAGCAGTTTACACCAGACAGGGGGAAATACAGATACGCAGTATTTT. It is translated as CASSLHQTGGNTDTQYF.

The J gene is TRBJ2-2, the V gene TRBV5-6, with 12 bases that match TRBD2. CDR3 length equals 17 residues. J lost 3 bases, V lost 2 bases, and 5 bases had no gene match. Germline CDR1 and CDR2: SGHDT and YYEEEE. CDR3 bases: TGTGCCAGCAGCTTAAAAGGACTAGCGGGGTACACCGGGGAGCTGTTTTTT. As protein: CASSLKGLAGYTGELFF.

The CDR3 protein is CASSDSQLMSYEQYF. In nucleotides, the CDR3 is TGTGCCAGCAGTGATAGCCAGCTAATGTCCTACGAGCAGTACTTC. The chain uses TRBV2 and TRBJ2-7; D remains ambiguous. The V and J ends lost 3 bases and 1 base respectively, with 13 bases between them. The CDR3 spans 15 residues. Germline lookup yields CDR1 SNHLY and CDR2 FYNNEI. The full variable domain, in which reference TRBV2 and TRBJ2-7 provide the parts outside the CDR3, is EPEVTQTPSHQVTQMGQEVILRCVPISNHLYFYWYRQILGQKVEFLVSFYNNEISEKSEIFDDQFSVERPDGSNFTLKIRSTKLEDSAMYFCASSDSQLMSYEQYFGPGTRLTVT.

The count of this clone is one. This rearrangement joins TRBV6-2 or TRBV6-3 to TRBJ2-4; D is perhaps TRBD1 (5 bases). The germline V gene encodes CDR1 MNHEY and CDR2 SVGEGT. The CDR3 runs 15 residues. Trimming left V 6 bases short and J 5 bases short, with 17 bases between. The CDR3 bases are TGTGCCAGCAGCCGAGGTGACAGTCGACAAAACATTCAGTACTTC. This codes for CASSRGDSRQNIQYF.

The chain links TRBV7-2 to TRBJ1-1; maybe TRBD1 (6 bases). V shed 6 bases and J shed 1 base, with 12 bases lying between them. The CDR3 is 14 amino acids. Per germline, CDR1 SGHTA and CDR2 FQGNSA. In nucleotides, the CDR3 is TGTGCCAGCAGATTACAGGGAAAGAACACTGAAGCTTTCTTT. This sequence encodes CASRLQGKNTEAFF.

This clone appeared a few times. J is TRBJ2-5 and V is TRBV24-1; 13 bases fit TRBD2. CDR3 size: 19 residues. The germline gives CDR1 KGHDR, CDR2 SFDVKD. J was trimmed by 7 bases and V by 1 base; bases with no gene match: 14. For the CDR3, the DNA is TGTGCCACCAGTGATTTCCTGACCTTAGGACTAGCGGGAGTGGGGACCCAGTACTTC. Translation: CATSDFLTLGLAGVGTQYF.

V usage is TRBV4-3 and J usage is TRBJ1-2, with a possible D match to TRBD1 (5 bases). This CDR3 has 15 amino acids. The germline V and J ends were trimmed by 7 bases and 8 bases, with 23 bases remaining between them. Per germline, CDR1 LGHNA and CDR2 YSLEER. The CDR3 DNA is TGCGCCAGCACTCCCGTTTGGAAGGTGAGGGACGGCTACACCTTC. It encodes CASTPVWKVRDGYTF.

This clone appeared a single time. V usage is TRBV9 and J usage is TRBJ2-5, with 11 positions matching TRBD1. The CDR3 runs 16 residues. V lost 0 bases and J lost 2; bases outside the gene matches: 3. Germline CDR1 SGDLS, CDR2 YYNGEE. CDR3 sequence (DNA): TGTGCCAGCAGCGTAGAAGGGACAGGGGGGCAAGAGACCCAGTACTTC. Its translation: CASSVEGTGGQETQYF.

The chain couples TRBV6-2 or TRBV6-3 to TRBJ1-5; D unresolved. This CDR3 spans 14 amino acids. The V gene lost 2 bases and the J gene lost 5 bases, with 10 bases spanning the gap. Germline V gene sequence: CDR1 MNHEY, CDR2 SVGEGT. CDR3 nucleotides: TGTGCCAGCAGTTACGGTTCAGGACATCAGCCCCAGCATTTT. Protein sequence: CASSYGSGHQPQHF.

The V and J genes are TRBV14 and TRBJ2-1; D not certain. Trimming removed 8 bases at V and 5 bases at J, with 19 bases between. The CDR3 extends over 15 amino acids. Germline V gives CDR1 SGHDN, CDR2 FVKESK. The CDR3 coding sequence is TGTGCCAGCCACCCCTTTCGGGTAGTGAACAATGAGCAGTTCTTC. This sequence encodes CASHPFRVVNNEQFF.

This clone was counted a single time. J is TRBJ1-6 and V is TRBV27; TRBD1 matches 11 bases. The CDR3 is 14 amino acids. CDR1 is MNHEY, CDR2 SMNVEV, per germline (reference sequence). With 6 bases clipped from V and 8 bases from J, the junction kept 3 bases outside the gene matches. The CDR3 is CASRQGQGDSPLHF. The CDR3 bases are TGTGCCAGCAGGCAGGGACAGGGGGATTCACCCCTCCACTTT.

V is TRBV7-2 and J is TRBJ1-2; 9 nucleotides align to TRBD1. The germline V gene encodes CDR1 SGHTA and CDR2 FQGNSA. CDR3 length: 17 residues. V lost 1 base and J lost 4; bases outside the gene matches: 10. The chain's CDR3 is CASSLGGTGSMVYGYTF. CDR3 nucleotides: TGTGCCAGCAGCTTAGGAGGGACAGGGAGTATGGTCTATGGCTACACCTTC.

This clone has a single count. The CDR3 here is CASSSSYGMNYEQYF. The CDR3, as DNA: TGTGCCAGCAGCTCCTCCTATGGGATGAACTACGAGCAGTACTTC. The chain uses TRBV7-9 and TRBJ2-7; D gene uncertain. This CDR3 comprises 15 residues. Germline lookup yields CDR1 SEHNR and CDR2 FQNEAQ (reference sequence). V was cut by 4 bases and J by 3 bases, with 16 bases left in between.

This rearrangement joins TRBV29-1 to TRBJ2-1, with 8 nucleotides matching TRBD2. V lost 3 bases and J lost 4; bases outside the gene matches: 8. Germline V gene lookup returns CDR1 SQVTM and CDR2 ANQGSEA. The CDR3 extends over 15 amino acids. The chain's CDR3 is CSVEVSGKAYNEQFF. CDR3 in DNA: TGCAGCGTTGAGGTTAGCGGGAAGGCGTACAATGAGCAGTTCTTC.

The CDR3 DNA follows: TGCAGCGCGCGGAGGCGGGAAGAGACCCAGTACTTC. Translated: CSARRREETQYF. The V and J genes are TRBV29-1 and TRBJ2-5, with D possibly being TRBD2 (5 bases). The CDR3 sequence is 12 residues long. The V and J ends lost 7 bases and 3 bases respectively, with 12 bases between them. Germline CDR1 is SQVTM and CDR2 is ANQGSEA.

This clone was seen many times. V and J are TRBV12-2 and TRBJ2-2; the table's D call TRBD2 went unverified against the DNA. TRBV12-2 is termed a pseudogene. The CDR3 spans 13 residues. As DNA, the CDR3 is TGTGCATATGAACTAGCGGCCACCGGGGAGCTGTTTTTT. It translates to CAYELAATGELFF.

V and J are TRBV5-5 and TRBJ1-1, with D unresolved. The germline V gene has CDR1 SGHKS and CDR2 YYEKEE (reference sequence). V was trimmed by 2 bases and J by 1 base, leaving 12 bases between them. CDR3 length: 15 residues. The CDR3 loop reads CASSLIPGPNTEAFF. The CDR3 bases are TGTGCCAGCAGCTTAATTCCAGGTCCGAACACTGAAGCTTTCTTT.